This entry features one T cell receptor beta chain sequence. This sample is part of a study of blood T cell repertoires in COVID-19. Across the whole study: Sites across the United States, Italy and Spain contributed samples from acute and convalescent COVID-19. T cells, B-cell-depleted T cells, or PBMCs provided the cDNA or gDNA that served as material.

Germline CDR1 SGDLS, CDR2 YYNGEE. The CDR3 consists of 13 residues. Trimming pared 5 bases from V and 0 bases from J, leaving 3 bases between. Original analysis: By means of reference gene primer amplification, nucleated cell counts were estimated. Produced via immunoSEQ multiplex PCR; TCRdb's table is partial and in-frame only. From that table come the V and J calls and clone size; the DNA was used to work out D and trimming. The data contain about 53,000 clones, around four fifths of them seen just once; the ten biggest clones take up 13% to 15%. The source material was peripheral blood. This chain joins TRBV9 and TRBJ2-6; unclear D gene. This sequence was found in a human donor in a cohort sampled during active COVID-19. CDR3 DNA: TGTGCCAGCAGGAGCTCTGGGGCCAACGTCCTGACTTTC. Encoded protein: CASRSSGANVLTF.